Listed here are 2 T cell receptor beta chains from one sample, sequenced in a study of T cell changes during pregnancy in multiple sclerosis. Sequencing was performed with immunoSEQ multiplex PCR; in TCRdb, only in-frame clones are kept and a portion is missing. The profile shows around 69,000 clones, around nine tenths of them singletons. Material: CD8+ T cells from peripheral blood mononuclear cells, obtained before pregnancy. The receptors here all came from a female donor with multiple sclerosis, enrolled in a pregnancy study.

The V gene is TRBV6-1, the J gene TRBJ2-4; TRBD1 agrees at 7 bases. The CDR3 contains 15 residues. Trimming at V came to 7 bases and at J to 0 bases, leaving 6 bases not matched to a gene. Germline loops: CDR1 MNHNS, CDR2 SASEGT. CDR3 residues: CASTINRGAKNIQYF. The CDR3, as DNA: TGTGCCAGCACCATAAACAGGGGAGCCAAAAACATTCAGTACTTC.

The gene calls are TRBV9 and TRBJ1-5, with D possibly matching TRBD1 (5 bases). Trimming stripped 0 bases from V and 6 bases from J, with 13 bases between. CDR3 length: 15 amino acids. Germline V lookup: CDR1 SGDLS, CDR2 YYNGEE. CDR3 sequence reads: CASSVGGTGAQPQHF. As DNA, the CDR3 is TGTGCCAGCAGCGTAGGGGGGACTGGGGCTCAGCCCCAGCATTTT.